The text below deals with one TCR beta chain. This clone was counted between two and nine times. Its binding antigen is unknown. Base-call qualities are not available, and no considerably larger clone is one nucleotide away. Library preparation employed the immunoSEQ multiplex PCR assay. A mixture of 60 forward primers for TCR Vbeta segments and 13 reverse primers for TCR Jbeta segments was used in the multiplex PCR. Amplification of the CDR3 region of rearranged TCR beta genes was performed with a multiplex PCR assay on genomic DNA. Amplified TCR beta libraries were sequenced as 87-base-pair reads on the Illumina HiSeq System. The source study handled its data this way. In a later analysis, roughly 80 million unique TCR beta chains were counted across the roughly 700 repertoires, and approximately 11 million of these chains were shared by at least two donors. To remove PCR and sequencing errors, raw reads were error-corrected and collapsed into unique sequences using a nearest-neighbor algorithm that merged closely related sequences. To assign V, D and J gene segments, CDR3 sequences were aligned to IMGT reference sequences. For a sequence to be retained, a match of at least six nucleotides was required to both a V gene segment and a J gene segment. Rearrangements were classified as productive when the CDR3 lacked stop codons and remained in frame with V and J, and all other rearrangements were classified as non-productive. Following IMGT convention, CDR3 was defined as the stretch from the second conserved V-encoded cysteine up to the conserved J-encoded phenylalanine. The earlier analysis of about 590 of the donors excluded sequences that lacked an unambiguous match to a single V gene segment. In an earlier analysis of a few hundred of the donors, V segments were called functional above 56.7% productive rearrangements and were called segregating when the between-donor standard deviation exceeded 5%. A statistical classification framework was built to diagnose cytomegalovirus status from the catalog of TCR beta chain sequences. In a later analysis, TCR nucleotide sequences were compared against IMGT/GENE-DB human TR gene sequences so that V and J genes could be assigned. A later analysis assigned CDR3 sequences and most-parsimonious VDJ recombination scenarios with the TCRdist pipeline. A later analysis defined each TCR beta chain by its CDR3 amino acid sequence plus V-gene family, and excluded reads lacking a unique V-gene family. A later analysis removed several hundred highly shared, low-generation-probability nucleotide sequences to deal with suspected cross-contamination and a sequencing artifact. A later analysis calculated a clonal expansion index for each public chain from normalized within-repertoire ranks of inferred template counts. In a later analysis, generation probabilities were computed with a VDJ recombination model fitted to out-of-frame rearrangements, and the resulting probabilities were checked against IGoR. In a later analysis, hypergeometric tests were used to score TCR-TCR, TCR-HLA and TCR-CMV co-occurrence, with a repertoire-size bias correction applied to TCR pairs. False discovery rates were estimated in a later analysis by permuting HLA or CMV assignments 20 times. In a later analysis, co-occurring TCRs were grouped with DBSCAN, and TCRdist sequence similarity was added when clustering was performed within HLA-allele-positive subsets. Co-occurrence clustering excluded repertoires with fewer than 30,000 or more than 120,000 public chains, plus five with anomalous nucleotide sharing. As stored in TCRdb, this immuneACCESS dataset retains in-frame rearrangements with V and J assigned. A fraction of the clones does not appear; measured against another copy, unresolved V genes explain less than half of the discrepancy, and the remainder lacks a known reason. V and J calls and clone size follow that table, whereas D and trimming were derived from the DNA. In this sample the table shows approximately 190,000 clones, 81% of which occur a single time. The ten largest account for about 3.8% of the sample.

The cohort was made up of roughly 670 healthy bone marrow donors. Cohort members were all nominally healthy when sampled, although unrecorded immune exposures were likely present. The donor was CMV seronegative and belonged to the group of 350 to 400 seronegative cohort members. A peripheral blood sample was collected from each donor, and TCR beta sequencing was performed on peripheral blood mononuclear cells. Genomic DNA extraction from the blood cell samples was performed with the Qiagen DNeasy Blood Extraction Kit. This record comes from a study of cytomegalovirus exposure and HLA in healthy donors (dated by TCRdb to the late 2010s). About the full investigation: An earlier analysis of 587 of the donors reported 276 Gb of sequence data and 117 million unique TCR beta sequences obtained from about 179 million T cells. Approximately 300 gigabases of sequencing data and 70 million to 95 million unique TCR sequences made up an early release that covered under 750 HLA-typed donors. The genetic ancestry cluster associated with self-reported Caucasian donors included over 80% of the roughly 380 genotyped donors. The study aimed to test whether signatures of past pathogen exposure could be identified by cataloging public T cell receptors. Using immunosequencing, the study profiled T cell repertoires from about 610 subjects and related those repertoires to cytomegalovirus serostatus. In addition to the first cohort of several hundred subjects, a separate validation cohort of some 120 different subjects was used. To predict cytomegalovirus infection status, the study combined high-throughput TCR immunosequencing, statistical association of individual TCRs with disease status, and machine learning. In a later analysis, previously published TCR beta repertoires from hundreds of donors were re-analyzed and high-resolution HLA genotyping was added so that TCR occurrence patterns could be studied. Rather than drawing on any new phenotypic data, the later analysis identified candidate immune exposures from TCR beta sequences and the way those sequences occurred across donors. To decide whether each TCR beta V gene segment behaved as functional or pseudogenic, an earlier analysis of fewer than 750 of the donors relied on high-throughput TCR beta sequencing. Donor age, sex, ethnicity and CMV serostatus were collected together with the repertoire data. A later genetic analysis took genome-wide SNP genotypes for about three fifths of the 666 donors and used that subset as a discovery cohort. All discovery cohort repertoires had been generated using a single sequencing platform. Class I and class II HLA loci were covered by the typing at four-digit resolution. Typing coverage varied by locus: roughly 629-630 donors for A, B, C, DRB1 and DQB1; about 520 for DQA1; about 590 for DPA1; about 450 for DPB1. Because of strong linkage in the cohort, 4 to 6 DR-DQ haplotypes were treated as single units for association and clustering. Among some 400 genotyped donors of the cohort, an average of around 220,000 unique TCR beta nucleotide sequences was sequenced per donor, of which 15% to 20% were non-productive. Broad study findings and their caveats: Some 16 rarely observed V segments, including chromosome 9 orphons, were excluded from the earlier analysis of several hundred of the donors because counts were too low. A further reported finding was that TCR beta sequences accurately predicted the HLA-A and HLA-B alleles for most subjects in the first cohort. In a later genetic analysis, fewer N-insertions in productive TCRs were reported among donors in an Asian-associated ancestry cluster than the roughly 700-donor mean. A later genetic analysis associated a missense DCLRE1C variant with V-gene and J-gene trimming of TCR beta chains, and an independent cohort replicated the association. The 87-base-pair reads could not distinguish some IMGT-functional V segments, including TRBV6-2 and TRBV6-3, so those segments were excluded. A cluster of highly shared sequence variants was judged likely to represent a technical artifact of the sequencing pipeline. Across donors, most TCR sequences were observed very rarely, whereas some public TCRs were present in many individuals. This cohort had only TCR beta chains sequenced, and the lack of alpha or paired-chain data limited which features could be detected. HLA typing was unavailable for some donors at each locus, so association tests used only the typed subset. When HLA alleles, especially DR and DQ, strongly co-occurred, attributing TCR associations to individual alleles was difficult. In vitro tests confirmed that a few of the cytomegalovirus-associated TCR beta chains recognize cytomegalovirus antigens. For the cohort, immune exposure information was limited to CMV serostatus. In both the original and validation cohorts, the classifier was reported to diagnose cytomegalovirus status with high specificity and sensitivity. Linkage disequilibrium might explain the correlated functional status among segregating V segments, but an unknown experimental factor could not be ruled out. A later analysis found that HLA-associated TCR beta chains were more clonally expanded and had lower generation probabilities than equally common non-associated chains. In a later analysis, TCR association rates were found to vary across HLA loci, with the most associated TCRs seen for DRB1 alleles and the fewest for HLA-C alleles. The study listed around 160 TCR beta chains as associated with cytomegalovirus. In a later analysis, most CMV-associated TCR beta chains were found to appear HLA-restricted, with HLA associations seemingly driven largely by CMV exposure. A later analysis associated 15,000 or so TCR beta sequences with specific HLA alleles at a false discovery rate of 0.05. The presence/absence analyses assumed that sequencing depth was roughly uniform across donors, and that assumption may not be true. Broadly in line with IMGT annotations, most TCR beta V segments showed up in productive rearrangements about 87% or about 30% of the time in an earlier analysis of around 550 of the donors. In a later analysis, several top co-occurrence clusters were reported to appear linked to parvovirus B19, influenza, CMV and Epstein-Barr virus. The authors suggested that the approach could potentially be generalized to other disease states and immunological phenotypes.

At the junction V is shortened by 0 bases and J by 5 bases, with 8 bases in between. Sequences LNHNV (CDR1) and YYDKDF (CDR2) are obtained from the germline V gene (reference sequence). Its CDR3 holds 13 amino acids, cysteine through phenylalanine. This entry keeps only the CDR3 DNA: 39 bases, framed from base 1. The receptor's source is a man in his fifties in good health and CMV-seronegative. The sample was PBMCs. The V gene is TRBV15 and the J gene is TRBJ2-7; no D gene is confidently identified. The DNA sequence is TGTGCCACCAGCAGAGACAGGTTCCACGAGCAGTACTTC. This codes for CATSRDRFHEQYF.